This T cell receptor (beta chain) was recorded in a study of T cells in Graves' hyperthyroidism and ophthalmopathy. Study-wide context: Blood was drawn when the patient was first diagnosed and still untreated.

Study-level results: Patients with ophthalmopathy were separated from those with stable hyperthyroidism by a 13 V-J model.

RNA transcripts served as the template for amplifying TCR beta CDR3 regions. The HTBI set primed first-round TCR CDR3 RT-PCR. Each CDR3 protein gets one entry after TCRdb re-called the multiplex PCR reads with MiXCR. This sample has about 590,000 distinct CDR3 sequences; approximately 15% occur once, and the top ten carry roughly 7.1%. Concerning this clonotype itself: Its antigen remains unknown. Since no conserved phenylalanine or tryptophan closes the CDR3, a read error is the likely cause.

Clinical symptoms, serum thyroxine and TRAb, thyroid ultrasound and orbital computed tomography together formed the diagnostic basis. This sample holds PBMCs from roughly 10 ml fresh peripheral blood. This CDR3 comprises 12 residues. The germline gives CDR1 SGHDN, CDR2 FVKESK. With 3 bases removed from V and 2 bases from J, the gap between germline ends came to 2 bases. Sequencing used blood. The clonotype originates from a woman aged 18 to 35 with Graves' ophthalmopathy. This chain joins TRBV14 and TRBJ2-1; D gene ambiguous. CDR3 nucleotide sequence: TGTGCCAGCAGCCACACCTACAATGAGCAGTTCTTA. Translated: CASSHTYNEQFL.